What follows is one T cell receptor (beta chain) and its context. As yet, its antigen is unknown. The entry originates in a study of shared clonotypes between healthy human individuals. Notes on the study in general: Non-shared clonotypes showed lower generation probabilities than clonotypes common to all four donors.

Trimming pared 2 bases from V and 8 bases from J, leaving 8 bases between. Per the germline V gene, CDR1 is WSHSY and CDR2 is SAAADI. This CDR3 has 12 residues. Source study methods: ImmunoSEQ sequences covered only the junction and lacked quality scores; filtering therefore differed. The assay was immunoSEQ multiplex PCR, and TCRdb's table has in-frame clones only and misses some. V, J and clone size are taken as reported in that table, and D and trimming were inferred from the DNA itself. The table has roughly 2 million clones, 90% to 95% seen once. The receptor comes from a man younger than 35 in good health. The V call is TRBV10-2, the J call TRBJ2-3; D call uncertain. Sequenced material: naive CD4+ T cells sorted from blood. Subset of the sample: CD45RA+ positively selected. Here the CDR3 DNA reads TGCGCCAGCAGTGAGCCAGAAGGTACGCAGTATTTT. As protein: CASSEPEGTQYF.